This is a list of T cell receptor beta chains from one sample in a study of T cells in Graves' hyperthyroidism and ophthalmopathy. TCRdb fed the multiplex PCR reads into MiXCR, producing one record per CDR3 protein. Among approximately 430,000 distinct CDR3 sequences listed, roughly 15% were seen once. What was sequenced was blood. These TCRs come from a man in his late teens or twenties with Graves' ophthalmopathy. Each CDR3 is given with its conserved first and last residue. The D gene is left open where the match is weak. Clone size is shown for a subset of rows, as once, few, many or a class of expanded clone.

V	size	D	J	DNA	CDR3
TRBV27	few	-	TRBJ2-5	TGTGCCAGCAGTTCGCCAGGAGATGGTCAAGAGACCCAGTACTTC	CASSSPGDGQETQYF
TRBV5-1	many	TRBD2	TRBJ2-3	TGCGCCAGCAGCTTTACTAGCGGGGGGGCCCGGGATACGCAGTATTTT	CASSFTSGGARDTQYF
TRBV2	many	-	TRBJ1-3	TGTGCCAGCAGTGAACAGCGGTCTGGAAACACCATATATTTT	CASSEQRSGNTIYF
TRBV5-8	few	-	TRBJ2-5	TGTGCCAGCAGCATAAGGACACAACGGGGAGAGACCCAGTACTTC	CASSIRTQRGETQYF
TRBV5-1	-	TRBD2	TRBJ2-7	TGCGCCAGCAGCCTACTGGGACTAGCAGTCGAGCAGTACTTC	CASSLLGLAVEQYF
TRBV27	few	TRBD1	TRBJ1-6	TGTGCCAGCACTCCGGGACAGACAAATTCACCCCTCCACTTT	CASTPGQTNSPLHF
TRBV7-6	-	-	TRBJ1-1	TGTGCCAGCAGCTTAGGGGAGGCCACTGAAGCTTTCTTT	CASSLGEATEAFF
TRBV24-1	many	TRBD2	TRBJ2-1	TGTGCCACCAGTGATTCTACCAGCGGGAGGTACAATGAGCAGTTCTTC	CATSDSTSGRYNEQFF
TRBV29-1	-	-	TRBJ2-6	TGCAGCGTTGGGGCCTCCGGGGCCAACGTCCTGACTTTC	CSVGASGANVLTF
TRBV27	few	-	TRBJ2-3	TGTGCCAGCAGTCCCATCTACGACCCGGATACGCAGTATTTT	CASSPIYDPDTQYF
TRBV6-1	few	-	TRBJ1-5	TGTGCCAGCAGCCTCAGGGGTGCAAGGCTTAGCAATCAGCCCCAGCATTTT	CASSLRGARLSNQPQHF
TRBV2	many	-	TRBJ2-5	TGTGCCAGCAGTGAATTCGGGTCAGAGACCCAGTACTTC	CASSEFGSETQYF
TRBV7-8	many	TRBD2	TRBJ2-3	TGTGCCAGCAGACAAGGGACTACCGATACGCAGTATTTT	CASRQGTTDTQYF
TRBV20-1	many	TRBD2	TRBJ2-1	TGCAGTGCCCACCCTAGCGGGAGGGTTTGGGAGCAGTTCTTC	CSAHPSGRVWEQFF
TRBV2	many	TRBD1	TRBJ2-5	TGTGCCAGCAGTCACCAGGGGGCAAACCAAGAGACCCAGTACTTC	CASSHQGANQETQYF
TRBV9	many	-	TRBJ1-2	TGTGCCAGCAGCGGCGGGGGAGGCTACACCTTC	CASSGGGGYTF
TRBV7-8	many	-	TRBJ2-3	TGTGCCAGCAGCTTAGGGTCAAGCGGGTCTAGCACAGATACGCAGTATTTT	CASSLGSSGSSTDTQYF
TRBV7-2	many	TRBD1	TRBJ1-5	TGTGCCAGCAGCTTAATGGGACAGGGGTCACAGCCCCAGCATTTT	CASSLMGQGSQPQHF
TRBV3-1	many	-	TRBJ2-2	TGTGCCAGCAGGCTAGGGAGCGGGGAGCTGTTTTTT	CASRLGSGELFF
TRBV4-1	-	-	TRBJ1-2	TGCGCCAGCAGCCAAGGGATGGAGGGCTACACCTTC	CASSQGMEGYTF
TRBV3-1	few	-	TRBJ2-2	TGTGCCAGCAGCCAAGAAATTTGGGGGGGCTACACCGGGGAGCTGTTTTTT	CASSQEIWGGYTGELFF
TRBV20-1	many	-	TRBJ1-1	TGCAGTGCTAGAGGAGGGGCAGACACTGAAGCTTTCTTT	CSARGGADTEAFF
TRBV27	many	-	TRBJ1-4	TGTGCCAGCAGCACCGGACCGATGAATGAAAAACTGTTTTTT	CASSTGPMNEKLFF
TRBV12-3/TRBV12-4	many	-	TRBJ1-1	TGTGCCAGCAGTTTCTCCCCGGTGGGTAACACTGAAGCTTTCTTT	CASSFSPVGNTEAFF
TRBV10-2	few	-	TRBJ1-1	TGCGCCAGCAGCCGGAGTTTTGGCACTGAAGCTTTCTTT	CASSRSFGTEAFF
TRBV24-1	-	TRBD1	TRBJ2-1	TGTGCCACCAGTGATTTGGGGACAGGGAATCGCAATGAGCAGTTCTTC	CATSDLGTGNRNEQFF
TRBV6-5	few	-	TRBJ1-3	TGTGCCAGCAGTTACCCAGGGGTCGGAAACACCATATATTTT	CASSYPGVGNTIYF
TRBV7-9	many	-	TRBJ2-1	TGTGCCAGCTTCGCATCCTGGCGCCATGAGCAGTTCTTC	CASFASWRHEQFF
TRBV7-3	-	-	TRBJ2-1	TGTGCCAGCAGCTTAACGTACCCCCCTTTAGGGGGTGGCAATGAGCAGTTCTTC	CASSLTYPPLGGGNEQFF
TRBV18	many	-	TRBJ2-5	TGTGCCAGCTCACCAGACCGGCCGGAGACCCAGTACTTC	CASSPDRPETQYF
TRBV6-2/TRBV6-3	-	-	TRBJ2-3	TGTGCCAGCAGTTCACTAGGGGTAGATACGCAGTATTTT	CASSSLGVDTQYF
TRBV20-1	many	TRBD2	TRBJ2-3	TGCAGTGCTGGAGGTAGCGGGAGGGAAGGGAGCACAGATACGCAGTATTTT	CSAGGSGREGSTDTQYF
TRBV3-1	few	-	TRBJ1-4	TGTGCCAGCAGCCAAGACATTGTCCAGGGGCTCGAAAAACTGTTTTTT	CASSQDIVQGLEKLFF
TRBV11-2	many	TRBD2	TRBJ2-1	TGTGCCAGCAGCTTAGGAGGGACTAGCTTGTATGAGCAGTTCTTC	CASSLGGTSLYEQFF
TRBV28	many	TRBD2	TRBJ2-3	TGTGCCAGCAGCCCGCCGATGTGGCGGGAGAACGCAGATACGCAGTATTTT	CASSPPMWRENADTQYF
TRBV7-9	few	TRBD1	TRBJ2-7	TGTGCCAGCAGCTTAGAACCCGGGACAGGAACCTACGAGCAGTACTTC	CASSLEPGTGTYEQYF